What follows are 12 T cell receptor beta chains derived from one specimen sequenced in a study of T cells after posttransplantation cyclophosphamide. Libraries were prepared by immunoSEQ multiplex PCR; TCRdb keeps only in-frame clonotypes and omits some of them. Found here are approximately 21,000 clones, roughly 98% of them singletons; the top ten hold roughly 0.12%. Sequenced input: naive CD8+ T cells sorted from PBMCs. These receptors originate from a man aged 35-49 years in good health, CMV-negative, and a related stem cell transplant donor.

The table lists this clone with a count of one. The rearrangement joins TRBV7-6 to TRBJ2-7; a possible D gene is TRBD2 (6 bases). The V gene lost 2 bases and the J gene lost 6 bases, with 11 bases spanning the gap. The germline CDR1 and CDR2 sequences are SGHVS and FNYEAQ. CDR3 length equals 13 residues. The CDR3: CASSLSGYCEQYF. CDR3 DNA sequence: TGTGCCAGCAGCTTAAGCGGGTACTGCGAGCAGTACTTC.

The V gene is TRBV28, the J gene TRBJ2-1, with D unclear. This CDR3 comprises 11 residues. V was trimmed by 6 bases and J by 9 bases, leaving 9 bases between them. CDR1 and CDR2 from the germline V gene are MDHEN and SYDVKM. The CDR3, as DNA: TGTGCCAGCAGCCGTTTAGCTGAGCAGTTCTTC. Its translation is CASSRLAEQFF.

The V call is TRBV29-1, the J call TRBJ2-7; 8 bases match TRBD2. CDR3 length: 14 residues. Germline V CDR1 and CDR2: SQVTM, ANQGSEA. V lost 5 bases to trimming and J lost 2 bases; unmatched junction nucleotides: 8. Written as DNA, the CDR3 is TGCAGCGTTCGTTCTAGCGGGCCTACCTACGAGCAGTACTTC. This encodes CSVRSSGPTYEQYF.

The chain carries TRBV4-1 and TRBJ2-6, with 9 bases matching TRBD1. The ends lost 5 bases at V and 4 bases at J; junction bases unmatched: 15. Germline CDR1 and CDR2: MGHRA and YSYEKL. There are 19 residues in the CDR3. CDR3 protein: CASSIRDRVYSGGANVLTF. In DNA, the CDR3 is TGCGCCAGCAGCATCCGGGACAGGGTTTATAGCGGGGGGGCCAACGTCCTGACTTTC.

The chain joins TRBV30 to TRBJ1-1, with D unclear. The CDR3 has 13 residues. V lost 3 bases and J 11 bases, leaving 19 bases between the germline ends. Per germline, CDR1 GTSNPN and CDR2 SVGIG (reference sequence). DNA for the CDR3: TGTGCCTGGAGCCCAACCTACCCCTTCAGGGCTTTCTTT. Amino acids: CAWSPTYPFRAFF.

This clone occurred once. This rearrangement joins TRBV18 to TRBJ2-2, with 9 bases fitting TRBD2. The CDR3 spans 16 residues. The ends lost 5 bases at V and 5 bases at J; junction bases unmatched: 9. Germline V gives CDR1 KGHSH, CDR2 LQKENI. In DNA form, the CDR3 reads TGTGCCAGCTCATTACGGGATAGCGGGAGTACCGGGGAGCTGTTTTTT. Residues: CASSLRDSGSTGELFF. Drawing the rest from reference TRBV18 and TRBJ2-2, the complete variable domain is NAGVMQNPRHLVRRRGQEARLRCSPMKGHSHVYWYRQLPEEGLKFMVYLQKENIIDESGMPKERFSAEFPKEGPSILRIQQVVRGDSAAYFCASSLRDSGSTGELFFGEGSRLTVL.

The V gene is TRBV10-1, the J gene TRBJ1-4; a possible D gene is TRBD1 (5 bases). The CDR3 is 13 amino acids. The V end was cut by 7 bases, the J end by 6 bases, with 12 bases between. The germline gives CDR1 WNHNN, CDR2 SYGVQD (reference sequence). The CDR3 region has the DNA TGCGCCAGCAAAGCGGGGGGGTATGAAAAACTGTTTTTT. This sequence encodes CASKAGGYEKLFF.

This chain connects TRBV7-8 to TRBJ2-5; 8 bases map to TRBD2. With 2 bases clipped from V and 2 bases from J, the junction kept 7 bases outside the gene matches. The CDR3 covers 16 residues. The germline V gene has CDR1 SGHVS and CDR2 FQNEAQ. CDR3 residues: CASSLHLSGEQETQYF. For the CDR3, the DNA is TGTGCCAGCAGCTTACATCTTAGCGGGGAGCAAGAGACCCAGTACTTC.

The J gene is TRBJ2-7, the V gene TRBV19, with 7 bases fitting TRBD2. The V segment lost 3 bases and the J segment 2 bases; nucleotides outside the gene matches: 10. CDR1 and CDR2 (germline): LNHDA, SQIVND (reference sequence). The CDR3 is made up of 16 amino acids. CDR3 residues: CASSISGGSKAYEQYF. In DNA form, the CDR3 reads TGTGCCAGTAGTATTTCGGGCGGGAGTAAGGCCTACGAGCAGTACTTC.

The chain links TRBV6-5 to TRBJ1-2; D unresolved. This CDR3 has 14 amino acids. Trimming removed 3 bases from V and 2 bases from J, with 10 bases in between. From germline, CDR1 is MNHEY and CDR2 SVGAGI. The CDR3 DNA follows: TGTGCCAGCAGTTATGCAGGTTCCAACTATGGCTACACCTTC. Amino acids: CASSYAGSNYGYTF.

This chain links TRBV6-5 with TRBJ1-2; tentatively, D is TRBD1 (5 bases). Germline V gene lookup returns CDR1 MNHEY and CDR2 SVGAGI. The CDR3 loop spans 12 amino acids. Trimming cost V 2 bases and J 8 bases, with 9 bases left between them. In DNA, the CDR3 is TGTGCCAGCAGTTACGGGACTCACGGCTACACCTTC. Translating gives CASSYGTHGYTF.

The genes are TRBV7-9 and TRBJ2-3; possible D gene TRBD2, 6 bases. The germline V gene encodes CDR1 SEHNR and CDR2 FQNEAQ (reference sequence). The CDR3 runs 16 residues. The V gene lost 1 base and the J gene lost 2 bases, with 13 bases spanning the gap. CDR3 sequence: CASSLGGGGDTDTQYF. CDR3 bases: TGTGCCAGCAGCTTAGGGGGCGGCGGGGACACAGATACGCAGTATTTT.